The sequence of this TCR beta chain was determined in a study of cytomegalovirus exposure and HLA in healthy donors (dated by TCRdb to about 2017). Regarding the study in general: In an earlier analysis of under 750 of the donors, about 270 Gb of sequence data and 90 million to 130 million unique TCR beta sequences from 150 million to 200 million T cells were reported. An early release that covered several hundred HLA-typed donors contained approximately 300 gigabases of sequencing data and approximately 85 million unique TCR sequences. Among roughly 400 genotyped donors of the cohort, an average of approximately 200,000 unique TCR beta nucleotide sequences was sequenced per donor, of which about 18% were non-productive. The study profiled the T cell repertoires of approximately 700 subjects by immunosequencing and related them to cytomegalovirus serostatus. The later analysis used no new phenotypic data to find candidate immune exposures, relying instead on TCR beta sequences and their occurrence across donors. Alongside the repertoire data, information on donor age, sex, ethnicity and CMV serostatus was compiled. Both class I and class II loci were covered by HLA typing, at four-digit resolution. All discovery cohort repertoires had been generated using a single sequencing platform. The study aimed to test whether cataloging public T cell receptors could reveal signatures of past pathogen exposure. An earlier analysis of a few hundred of the donors applied high-throughput TCR beta sequencing to assess whether each TCR beta V gene segment acted as functional or pseudogenic. A later genetic analysis took genome-wide SNP genotypes for 398 of the 666 donors and used that subset as a discovery cohort. The genetic ancestry cluster associated with self-reported Caucasian donors included 80% to 90% of the roughly 400 genotyped donors. A later analysis re-examined previously published TCR beta repertoires from just over 650 donors and added high-resolution HLA genotyping to investigate patterns of TCR occurrence. The number of typed donors differed by locus: about 620-630 for A, B, C, DRB1 and DQB1; roughly 510 for DQA1; approximately 610 for DPA1; and roughly 470 for DPB1. Because of strong linkage in the cohort, five DR-DQ haplotypes were treated as single units for association and clustering. To predict cytomegalovirus infection status, the study combined high-throughput TCR immunosequencing, statistical association of individual TCRs with disease status, and machine learning. Besides the first cohort of roughly 660 subjects, a separate validation cohort made up of over a hundred different subjects was used. What the research found in general, with its limitations: A later genetic analysis associated a missense DCLRE1C variant with V-gene and J-gene trimming of TCR beta chains, and an independent cohort replicated the association. The authors suggested that the approach could potentially be extended to other disease states and immunological phenotypes. In this cohort, only TCR beta chains were sequenced, and detectable features were limited by the absence of alpha or paired-chain data. A group of highly shared sequence variants was considered likely to be a technical artifact of the sequencing pipeline. Broadly in line with IMGT annotations, most TCR beta V segments showed up in productive rearrangements about 90% or about 30% of the time in an earlier analysis of 587 of the donors. A further reported finding was that TCR beta sequences accurately predicted the HLA-A and HLA-B alleles for most subjects in the first cohort. When HLA alleles, especially DR and DQ, strongly co-occurred, attributing TCR associations to individual alleles was difficult. In a later analysis, HLA-associated TCR beta chains were found to be more clonally expanded and to have lower generation probabilities than equally common non-associated chains. Several of the top co-occurrence clusters appeared to be linked to parvovirus B19, influenza, CMV and Epstein-Barr virus, according to a later analysis. Over 15 rarely observed V segments, including chromosome 9 orphons, were excluded from the earlier analysis of about 500 of the donors because counts were too low. The study listed 150 to 200 TCR beta chains as associated with cytomegalovirus. Linkage disequilibrium might explain the correlated functional status among segregating V segments, but an unknown experimental factor could not be ruled out. Three of the identified cytomegalovirus-associated TCR beta chains were confirmed in vitro to be specific for cytomegalovirus antigens. The classifier was reported to diagnose cytomegalovirus status with high specificity and sensitivity in both the original cohort and the validation cohort. In a later analysis, the rate of TCR association differed among HLA loci, with DRB1 alleles having the most associated TCRs and HLA-C alleles having the fewest. In a later analysis, more than 15,000 TCR beta sequences were associated with specific HLA alleles at a false discovery rate of 0.05. Across donors, most TCR sequences were observed very rarely, whereas some public TCRs were present in many individuals. Some IMGT-functional V segments, including TRBV6-2 and TRBV6-3, could not be distinguished by the 87-base-pair reads and were therefore excluded. According to a later analysis, most CMV-associated TCR beta chains appeared to be HLA-restricted, and the HLA associations seemed to be driven largely by CMV exposure. The presence/absence analyses assumed that sequencing depth was roughly uniform across donors, and that assumption may not be true. Because HLA typing was unavailable for some donors at each locus, only the typed subset was used in association tests. In a later genetic analysis, fewer N-insertions in productive TCRs were reported among donors in an Asian-associated ancestry cluster than the roughly 700-donor mean. CMV serostatus was the only immune exposure information available for the cohort.

The germline ends are 12 bases apart after V is trimmed by 6 bases and J by 4 bases. Based on the germline V gene (reference sequence), the CDR1 and CDR2 sequences are MNHNY and SVGAGI. The CDR3 covers 13 residues, taking in both the cysteine and the phenylalanine. Only the CDR3 region is kept as DNA, spanning 39 bases read in frame from base 1. The cohort consisted of 666 healthy bone marrow donors. All cohort members were sampled while nominally healthy, although unrecorded immune exposures were likely present. The donor tested CMV seronegative, placing the donor among the 350 or so seronegative members of the cohort. A peripheral blood sample was provided by each donor, and peripheral blood mononuclear cells were used for TCR beta sequencing. The Qiagen DNeasy Blood Extraction Kit was used to extract genomic DNA from the blood cell samples. Library preparation employed the immunoSEQ multiplex PCR assay. The multiplex PCR relied on a mix of 60 forward primers for TCR Vbeta segments and 13 reverse primers for TCR Jbeta segments. Amplification of the CDR3 region of rearranged TCR beta genes was performed with a multiplex PCR assay on genomic DNA. Amplified TCR beta libraries were sequenced as 87-base-pair reads on the Illumina HiSeq System. Processing in the source paper ran as follows. A later analysis counted about 82 million unique TCR beta chains across the 650 to 700 repertoires, and 10 million to 11 million of these chains were shared by at least two donors. Raw reads were error-corrected and collapsed into unique sequences by a nearest-neighbor algorithm in which closely related sequences were merged to remove PCR and sequencing errors. V, D and J gene segments were assigned by aligning CDR3 sequences to IMGT reference sequences. For a sequence to be retained, at least a six-nucleotide match to both a V gene segment and a J gene segment was required. A rearrangement was called productive if the CDR3 had no stop codons and remained in frame with V and J, and every other rearrangement was called non-productive. CDR3 was defined according to IMGT convention as the region running from the second conserved V-encoded cysteine to the conserved J-encoded phenylalanine. In an earlier analysis of around 540 of the donors, sequences lacking an unambiguous match to a single V gene segment were excluded. An earlier analysis of several hundred of the donors called V segments functional above 56.7% productive rearrangements and segregating when the between-donor standard deviation exceeded 5%. To diagnose cytomegalovirus status from the catalog of TCR beta chain sequences, a statistical classification framework was built. V and J gene assignment, in a later analysis, came from comparing TCR nucleotide sequences with IMGT/GENE-DB human TR gene sequences. In a later analysis, CDR3 sequences and most-parsimonious VDJ recombination scenarios were assigned using the TCRdist pipeline. In a later analysis, every TCR beta chain was defined by the combination of its CDR3 amino acid sequence and its V-gene family, and reads without a unique V-gene family were dropped. To address suspected cross-contamination and a sequencing artifact, a later analysis removed several hundred highly shared, low-generation-probability nucleotide sequences. In a later analysis, a clonal expansion index was calculated for each public chain from normalized within-repertoire ranks of inferred template counts. A later analysis computed generation probabilities with a VDJ recombination model fitted to out-of-frame rearrangements, and checked the results against IGoR. In a later analysis, TCR-TCR, TCR-HLA and TCR-CMV co-occurrence was scored with hypergeometric tests, and a repertoire-size bias correction was applied to TCR pairs. A later analysis estimated false discovery rates by permuting HLA or CMV assignments 20 times. In a later analysis, co-occurring TCRs were grouped using DBSCAN, and TCRdist sequence similarity was added for clustering within HLA-allele-positive subsets. Repertoires with fewer than 30,000 or more than 120,000 public chains were left out of co-occurrence clustering, as were a handful of repertoires with anomalous nucleotide sharing. The table was pulled from immuneACCESS by TCRdb, which kept in-frame rearrangements only. Such tables lose some clones; where checked, under half of the loss comes from unresolved V genes, and the rest has no known cause. The V and J calls and clone size come from that table; D and trimming were worked out from the DNA. This sample has about 97,000 clones in its table, and about 75% of those were observed once. Of the sample, about 10% falls within the top ten clones.

In regard to this clone: Its antigen has not been determined. Base quality data are lacking; no much larger clone is found one base away.

Material for sequencing was PBMCs. This receptor was identified in a man aged 50-59 years in good health and CMV-seronegative. This chain is built from TRBV6-6 and TRBJ2-5; tentative D gene TRBD2, with 5 bases matching. The nucleotides read TGTGCCAGCAGGCGAGGGATGGGAGAGACCCAGTACTTC. The translation is CASRRGMGETQYF.